The rows below give T cell receptor beta chains drawn from one sample of a study of blood T cell repertoires in COVID-19. The method was immunoSEQ multiplex PCR; TCRdb's version includes in-frame clones alone and lacks a portion of them. The sample lists about 180,000 clones, about 85% occurring once. Source material: peripheral blood. The receptors were gathered from a person in their 70s with COVID-19, enrolled during active disease. Each CDR3 is given with its conserved first and last residue. A D gene is named only where the DNA matches it firmly. Clone size is not always given. Where it is, it says once, few, many or a class for expanded clones.

d_call | j_call | cdr3_length | v_call | clone_size | cdr3_nt | cdr3_aa
TRBD1 | TRBJ1-2 | 13 | TRBV6-5 | once | TGTGCCAGCAGCCAGGACAGGGCCTTTGGCTACACCTTC | CASSQDRAFGYTF
TRBD2 | TRBJ2-5 | 17 | TRBV27 | . | TGTGCCAGCAGTACGAACGTAGCGGGTTTCCTCCAAGAGACCCAGTACTTC | CASSTNVAGFLQETQYF
TRBD1 | TRBJ1-6 | 14 | TRBV6-5 | . | TGTGCCAGCAGTCCGGGACAGACTAATTCACCCCTCCACTTT | CASSPGQTNSPLHF
TRBD1 | TRBJ2-5 | 13 | TRBV12-3/TRBV12-4 | . | TGTGCCAGCAGGGGACAGGCTGGGGAGACCCAGTACTTC | CASRGQAGETQYF
TRBD1 | TRBJ2-1 | 14 | TRBV27 | . | TGTGCCAGCAGCCCCAGGGGGAGAAACAATGAGCAGTTCTTC | CASSPRGRNNEQFF
. | TRBJ2-7 | 13 | TRBV12-3/TRBV12-4 | once | TGTGCCAGCAGGGATCAGGGGCGTTACGAGCAGTACTTC | CASRDQGRYEQYF
. | TRBJ2-2 | 15 | TRBV7-8 | . | TGTGCCAGCAGCTTAGCTACAGGGTCCACCGGGGAGCTGTTTTTT | CASSLATGSTGELFF
. | TRBJ2-1 | 15 | TRBV6-5 | . | TGTGCCAGCAGTTACGAGACAGGAGTCCACAATGAGCAGTTCTTC | CASSYETGVHNEQFF
. | TRBJ1-5 | 15 | TRBV21-1 | . | TGTGCCAGCAGCAGTTCGGGACAGCGCAATCAGCCCCAGCATTTT | CASSSSGQRNQPQHF
. | TRBJ2-2 | 16 | TRBV9 | . | TGTGCCAGCAGCGTAGGAGCGGAAACGAACACCGGGGAGCTGTTTTTT | CASSVGAETNTGELFF
TRBD2 | TRBJ2-3 | 20 | TRBV11-3 | many | TGTGCCAGCAGCTTAGAGGGAACCTCGGGACTAGCGAGCTTCGCAGATACGCAGTATTTT | CASSLEGTSGLASFADTQYF
. | TRBJ1-1 | 13 | TRBV12-3/TRBV12-4 | few | TGTGTCACGCGACAGGAGCTGAACACTGAAGCTTTCTTT | CVTRQELNTEAFF
. | TRBJ1-5 | 15 | TRBV6-5 | . | TGTGCCAGCAGCACAGGGAGACATAGCAATCAGCCCCAGCATTTT | CASSTGRHSNQPQHF
TRBD2 | TRBJ2-7 | 16 | TRBV27 | . | TGTGCCAGCAGTTTATCACCCCTAGCGGGAGTCTACGAGCAGTACTTC | CASSLSPLAGVYEQYF
. | TRBJ1-1 | 12 | TRBV3-1/TRBV3-2 | . | TGTGCCAGCAGCCAAGCGACGGGTGAAGCTTTCTTT | CASSQATGEAFF
. | TRBJ2-5 | 12 | TRBV30 | . | TGTGCCTGGACCGAACAGGGTCAGACCCAGTACTTC | CAWTEQGQTQYF
. | TRBJ2-3 | 15 | TRBV7-8 | . | TGTGCCAGCAGCCGCGTTGAACGGTTCACAGATACGCAGTATTTT | CASSRVERFTDTQYF
TRBD1 | TRBJ2-7 | 14 | TRBV29-1 | . | TGCAGCGTGCGGAAAGGACAGGGGAGAAACGAGCAGTACTTC | CSVRKGQGRNEQYF
TRBD1 | TRBJ1-5 | 20 | TRBV5-5 | . | TGTGCCAGCAGCTTGGGTTTTTATGGACAGGGGGCTCTCGGCAATCAGCCCCAGCATTTT | CASSLGFYGQGALGNQPQHF
. | TRBJ2-2 | 14 | TRBV10-3 | . | TGTGCCATCGTAGGGGCAATTGACACCGGGGAGCTGTTTTTT | CAIVGAIDTGELFF
. | TRBJ1-1 | 15 | TRBV11-1 | . | TGTGCCAGCAGCTTAGCGCGTTGGGGGGACACTGAAGCTTTCTTT | CASSLARWGDTEAFF
. | TRBJ2-2 | 15 | TRBV4-1 | once | TGCGCCAGCAGCCACGGGAAGGGAGACACCGGGGAGCTGTTTTTT | CASSHGKGDTGELFF
. | TRBJ1-2 | 15 | TRBV5-1 | few | TGCGCCAGCAGCTTGGAAGAGGGAGCTAACTATGGCTACACCTTC | CASSLEEGANYGYTF
. | TRBJ1-5 | 16 | TRBV7-2 | . | TGTGCCAGCAGCACGGGGGGGACATCCATGAATCAGCCCCAGCATTTT | CASSTGGTSMNQPQHF
TRBD1 | TRBJ1-2 | 15 | TRBV28 | . | TGTGCCAGCTTCAACCTTCGGACAGGGACTCGGGGCTACACCTTC | CASFNLRTGTRGYTF
TRBD2 | TRBJ2-3 | 15 | TRBV2 | . | TGTGCCAGCACCCTAGCGGGGGTTAGCACAGATACGCAGTATTTT | CASTLAGVSTDTQYF
. | TRBJ2-6 | 17 | TRBV7-2 | . | TGTGCCAGCAGCTCCCCAGGCAGGATCTCTGGGGCCAACGTCCTGACTTTC | CASSSPGRISGANVLTF
. | TRBJ2-6 | 17 | TRBV7-9 | . | TGTGCCAGCAGCATACGAGGCTTCTTCTCTGGGGCCAACGTCCTGACTTTC | CASSIRGFFSGANVLTF
. | TRBJ2-4 | 18 | TRBV2 | . | TGTGCCAGCAGTGAAGCAGTTTTGAGGGTAATGGGCAAAAACATTCAGTACTTC | CASSEAVLRVMGKNIQYF
TRBD2 | TRBJ2-1 | 15 | TRBV15 | . | TGTGCCACCAGCAGGGGTAGCGGGGGTATCAATGAGCAGTTCTTC | CATSRGSGGINEQFF
. | TRBJ2-3 | 15 | TRBV11-1 | . | TGTGCCAGCAGCTTACAGGGGCGAGAGTCGGATACGCAGTATTTT | CASSLQGRESDTQYF
TRBD2 | TRBJ2-5 | 14 | TRBV29-1 | . | TGCAGCGTTTCAACGGGAGGGCAGGGAGAGACCCAGTACTTC | CSVSTGGQGETQYF
TRBD1 | TRBJ2-7 | 12 | TRBV7-9 | . | TGTGCCAGCAGCTTATACAACAGGGGGAGAGTGTTC | CASSLYNRGRVF
TRBD2 | TRBJ2-1 | 18 | TRBV24-1 | . | TGTGCCACCAGTGAACACTCAGGACTAGCGGGAGTCTACAATGAGCAGTTCTTC | CATSEHSGLAGVYNEQFF
TRBD1 | TRBJ2-7 | 15 | TRBV4-3 | . | TGCGCCAGCAGCCAAACGGGGACAGGGTCTAGCGAGCAGTACTTC | CASSQTGTGSSEQYF
. | TRBJ2-1 | 13 | TRBV2 | few | TGTGCCAGCAGCGCTGAGTCCTACAATGAGCAGTTCTTC | CASSAESYNEQFF
. | TRBJ2-7 | 15 | TRBV3-1/TRBV3-2 | . | TGTGCCAGCAGCCCGGGACACCGATTTACCTACGAGCAGTACTTC | CASSPGHRFTYEQYF
TRBD2 | TRBJ2-1 | 14 | TRBV7-9 | once | TGTGCCAGCAGCTTAGCGGGAGGGGACAATGAGCAGTTCTTC | CASSLAGGDNEQFF
TRBD2 | TRBJ2-1 | 13 | TRBV19 | . | TGTGCCAGTAGTCTCGGACTAGCGGGAGGCCCGGTCTTC | CASSLGLAGGPVF
TRBD2 | TRBJ2-2 | 16 | TRBV9 | . | TGTGCCAGCAGCGTAGGCAGCGGGGGGAACACCGGGGAGCTGTTTTTT | CASSVGSGGNTGELFF
TRBD2 | TRBJ2-1 | 16 | TRBV9 | . | TGTGCCAGCAGCGTAACTTTAGCGGGAGGTAACGATGAGCAGTTCTTC | CASSVTLAGGNDEQFF
. | TRBJ1-1 | 14 | TRBV9 | . | TGTGCCAGCAGCGTAGTTACAAAGAACACTGAAGCTTTCTTT | CASSVVTKNTEAFF
. | TRBJ2-7 | 14 | TRBV6-5 | . | TGTGCCAGCAAAGAAGGGGGAATGATCAACGAGCAGTACTTC | CASKEGGMINEQYF
TRBD1 | TRBJ2-7 | 14 | TRBV5-1 | once | TGCGCCAGCAGCTTGTGGGGACAGGGGGGTGAGCAGTACTTC | CASSLWGQGGEQYF
. | TRBJ1-2 | 16 | TRBV6-5 | . | TGTGCCAGCAGTTACTCGGCAAGGGGAACTAACTATGGCTACACCTTC | CASSYSARGTNYGYTF
. | TRBJ2-3 | 11 | TRBV11-3 | . | TGTGCCAGCAGCAATACTGATACGCAGTATTTT | CASSNTDTQYF
. | TRBJ1-1 | 14 | TRBV5-1 | . | TGCGCCAGCAGATCCGGGATTCTGGACACTGAAGCTTTCTTT | CASRSGILDTEAFF
TRBD1 | TRBJ2-1 | 16 | TRBV11-3 | . | TGTGCCAGCAGTTTATCCGGACAGGGGGCCTACAATGAGCAGTTCTTC | CASSLSGQGAYNEQFF